This is a list of T cell receptor beta chains from one sample in a study of T cells in Graves' hyperthyroidism and ophthalmopathy. TCRdb analysed the multiplex PCR reads with MiXCR anew, one entry per CDR3 protein. The sample yields 450,000 to 650,000 distinct CDR3 sequences, approximately 15% seen once. Sequencing was performed on blood. The origin of the receptors is a woman younger than 30 with Graves' ophthalmopathy. Each CDR3 is given with its conserved first and last residue. A D gene is named only where the DNA matches it firmly. Where a row states a size, it is once, few, many or the class of an expanded clone; other rows omit it.

clone_size	d_call	j_call	v_call	cdr3_nt	cdr3_aa
-	TRBD1	TRBJ2-7	TRBV13	TGTGCCAGCAGCCCCAGGGACAGGGCAGAAGAGCAGTACTTC	CASSPRDRAEEQYF
many	-	TRBJ2-2	TRBV28	TGTGCCAGCAGTCCTCGTACAGCGGCCGCCGGGGAGCTGTTTTTT	CASSPRTAAAGELFF
many	-	TRBJ1-1	TRBV20-1	TGCAGTGCTAGGAACACCACTGAAGCTTTCTTT	CSARNTTEAFF
once	-	TRBJ2-3	TRBV24-1	TGTGCCACCAGTGATTTGGGGGTGACAGATACGCAGTATTTT	CATSDLGVTDTQYF
many	TRBD2	TRBJ2-1	TRBV7-9	TGTGCCAGCAGCCAACTAGCGGGAGTCAACAATGAGCAGTTCTTC	CASSQLAGVNNEQFF
-	TRBD1	TRBJ2-5	TRBV9	TGTGCCAGCAGCCCCGAGACAGGGGTGATGGAGACCCAGTACTTC	CASSPETGVMETQYF
few	-	TRBJ1-3	TRBV14	TGTGCCAGCAGGCCTACCCTATCCTCTGGAAACACCATATATTTT	CASRPTLSSGNTIYF
many	TRBD1	TRBJ2-3	TRBV5-1	TGCGCCAGCAGCTCCCGGGGACAGGTGCTGACAGATACGCAGTATTTT	CASSSRGQVLTDTQYF
many	TRBD2	TRBJ2-1	TRBV7-2	TGTGCCAGCAGCTCACCTAGGGCGGGAGGTTCTGAGCAGTTCTTC	CASSSPRAGGSEQFF
many	-	TRBJ1-2	TRBV29-1	TGCAGCGTGACAGTAACAGCTAACTATGGCTACACCTTC	CSVTVTANYGYTF
-	-	TRBJ2-1	TRBV6-1	TGTGCCAGCACCACAGGGGCGGGAGTCTACAATGAGCAGTTCTTC	CASTTGAGVYNEQFF
-	-	TRBJ2-7	TRBV11-2	TGTGCCAGCAGCTTAGGGGCTGACGGGGCCTCCTACGAGCAGTACTTC	CASSLGADGASYEQYF
many	-	TRBJ2-3	TRBV30	TGTGCCAGAAGCGGTCTCACAGATACGCAGTATTTT	CARSGLTDTQYF
-	TRBD1	TRBJ1-6	TRBV9	TGTGCCAGCAGCGTTTTCGGGACAGTAGGCCATTCACCCCTCCACTTT	CASSVFGTVGHSPLHF
many	TRBD2	TRBJ2-5	TRBV7-8	TGTGCCAGCAGCTTCGGGCGACTAGCGGGACAGGCCCAGTACTTC	CASSFGRLAGQAQYF
-	-	TRBJ2-2	TRBV20-1	TGCAGTGCTAGAGTAGGCGGAACGAACACCGGGGAGCTGTTTTTT	CSARVGGTNTGELFF
many	-	TRBJ1-1	TRBV28	TGTGCCAGCAGTCCCCCCAAACTACAAGGTGAAGCTTTCTTT	CASSPPKLQGEAFF
many	-	TRBJ2-1	TRBV7-3	TGTGCCAGCAGCTCAGTGAGCGGAGTTTCCTACAATGAGCAGTTCTTC	CASSSVSGVSYNEQFF
many	TRBD2	TRBJ2-7	TRBV27	TGTGCCAGCAGTTTTGTGGGAGGGAGGGCGGACGAGCAGTACTTC	CASSFVGGRADEQYF
many	-	TRBJ2-7	TRBV28	TGTGCCAGCGGAGACAGAGTCTCCTACGAGCAGTACTTC	CASGDRVSYEQYF
-	-	TRBJ2-2	TRBV29-1	TGCAGCGTTGAAGAAGGGTGGGGGGAGAACACCGGGGAGCTGTTTTTT	CSVEEGWGENTGELFF
many	-	TRBJ2-5	TRBV19	TGTGCCAGTAGTTTTGGGCAAGAGACCCAGTACTTC	CASSFGQETQYF
few	-	TRBJ2-7	TRBV27	TGTGCCAGCAGTTTAGAGGGGGATGGGGTTGAGCAGTACTTC	CASSLEGDGVEQYF
many	-	TRBJ2-3	TRBV7-9	TGTGCCAGCAGCTCCGGAAGGGGTTCGGAAACAGATACGCAGTATTTT	CASSSGRGSETDTQYF
few	TRBD2	TRBJ2-7	TRBV4-2	TGTGCCAGCAGCCAAGCAATTAGCGGGGGTTCCTACGAGCAGTACTTC	CASSQAISGGSYEQYF
many	-	TRBJ2-6	TRBV28	TGTGCCAGCAGTTTTGTTGGGCCAACGGCCAACGTCCTGACTTTC	CASSFVGPTANVLTF
many	TRBD2	TRBJ2-2	TRBV12-3/TRBV12-4	TGTGCCAGCAGTCTCGGACTAGCGGGAGCCGGGGAGCTGTTTTTT	CASSLGLAGAGELFF
many	-	TRBJ2-7	TRBV28	TGTGCCAGCAGTTATCGCGAGCAGTACTTC	CASSYREQYF
many	-	TRBJ1-2	TRBV12-3/TRBV12-4	TGTGCCAGCACCTCCGGGACGAAGGACTATGGCTACACCTTC	CASTSGTKDYGYTF
-	TRBD2	TRBJ2-7	TRBV6-1	TGTGCCAGCAGAACCCTAGCGGGGGGCGGACTAGCGGGTGCCTACGAGCAGTACTTC	CASRTLAGGGLAGAYEQYF
-	TRBD2	TRBJ2-1	TRBV6-1	TGTGCCACGTCCGGGGGGGCCCCCGGGAGTGAGCAGTTCTTC	CATSGGAPGSEQFF
many	-	TRBJ2-5	TRBV20-1	TGCAGTGCTAGCCCGGGACGGCTCCAAGAGACCCAGTACTTC	CSASPGRLQETQYF
few	TRBD1	TRBJ1-3	TRBV30	TGTGCCTGGAGTTCTTTCCGGGACAGGGGAAACACCATATATTTT	CAWSSFRDRGNTIYF
many	-	TRBJ1-2	TRBV19	TGTGCCAGTAGTATGGTTGGCCAGTTAAAAGACTATGGCTACACCTTC	CASSMVGQLKDYGYTF
many	TRBD1	TRBJ2-7	TRBV2	TGTGCCAGCAGATGGACAGGGAGCTACGAGCAGTACTTC	CASRWTGSYEQYF
few	-	TRBJ2-5	TRBV30	TGTGCCTGGAGTCTTCTTTGGCCTCGAGAGAAGACCCAGTACTTC	CAWSLLWPREKTQYF
many	-	TRBJ2-5	TRBV28	TGTGCCAGCAGTTCCGGAGTAGGGGTTCAAGAGACCCAGTACTTC	CASSSGVGVQETQYF
many	TRBD2	TRBJ2-7	TRBV20-1	TGCAGTGCTAGAGAGGGAGGGACTAGCGGAACCTACGAGCAGTACTTC	CSAREGGTSGTYEQYF
many	-	TRBJ2-5	TRBV27	TGTGCCAGCAGTTTATACCCCAGAATTTATCGGGGTGGAGTGGAGACCCAGTACTTC	CASSLYPRIYRGGVETQYF
-	TRBD1	TRBJ1-2	TRBV20-1	TGCAGTGCGGAAGACAGGGGCGGCTATGGCTACACCTTC	CSAEDRGGYGYTF
once	-	TRBJ1-6	TRBV6-5	TGTGCCAGCAGCTACGCGTATAATTCACCCCTCCACTTT	CASSYAYNSPLHF
-	-	TRBJ1-2	TRBV20-1	TGCAGTGCTAGACCGGGAACGCTTGCAGCAGCGAACTATGGCTACACCTTC	CSARPGTLAAANYGYTF
many	-	TRBJ1-5	TRBV27	TGTGCCAGCAGTCCCGGGGCGCTAAATAGCAATCAGCCCCAGCATTTT	CASSPGALNSNQPQHF
many	-	TRBJ2-1	TRBV5-5	TGTGCCAGCAGCAACCCCCTAGCGCAACGCTACAATGAGCAGTTCTTC	CASSNPLAQRYNEQFF